The 24 T cell receptor beta chains listed next were all sequenced from one sample in a study of CD8+CD57+ T cells in acquired aplastic anemia. The sequenced patients had an expansion of CD8+CD57+ cells seen by flow cytometry. Genomic DNA constituted the template upon which TCR beta VDJ and CDR3 profiling was performed. One entry per CDR3 protein results from TCRdb running MiXCR on the reads. Of 450,000 to 600,000 distinct CDR3 sequences listed, about a third are singletons. Sequencing used sorted CD4+, CD8+, or CD8+CD57+ T cells (not recorded which) from PBMCs. Receptor source: a human donor with aplastic anemia.

This clonotype was detected a few times. This chain joins TRBV9 and TRBJ1-3; D unclear. Germline lookup yields CDR1 SGDLS and CDR2 YYNGEE. The CDR3 runs to 13 residues. V dropped 9 bases and J dropped 3 bases, with 13 bases sitting between them. The CDR3 protein is CATALVYGNTIYF. The CDR3 DNA reads as TGTGCCACGGCGTTGGTATATGGAAACACCATATATTTT.

This clonotype was seen more than once but under ten times. The chain recombines TRBV30 with TRBJ2-7; D may correspond to TRBD1 or TRBD2 (6 bases each). The germline V gene has CDR1 GTSNPN and CDR2 SVGIG (reference sequence). V shed 3 bases and J shed 6 bases, with 15 bases lying between them. The CDR3 has 13 amino acids. The CDR3 loop is CAWSLRGVSEQYF. The CDR3 DNA reads TGTGCCTGGAGCCTAAGGGGGGTTAGCGAGCAGTACTTC.

The gene calls are TRBV7-2 and TRBJ2-3; TRBD1 is a possible D gene (6 bases). V shed 3 bases and J shed 8 bases, with 9 bases lying between them. Germline values: CDR1 SGHTA, CDR2 FQGNSA. This CDR3 region has 12 residues. The CDR3 DNA reads TGTGCCAGCAGCTTGAAAGGGGGTACGCAGTATTTT. This encodes CASSLKGGTQYF.

This clonotype was recorded at least ten times. The chain carries TRBV20-1 and TRBJ1-1; D call uncertain. V was pared by 2 bases and J by 1 base, with 11 bases between. There are 14 residues in the CDR3. CDR1 DFQATT and CDR2 SNEGSKA come from the germline V gene (reference sequence). The CDR3, as DNA: TGCAGTGCTAGAACGGGTGGAGGGAACACTGAAGCTTTCTTT. Its translation is CSARTGGGNTEAFF.

In this sample, this clonotype turned up many times. The rearrangement uses TRBV19 and TRBJ1-3; D ambiguous. Trimming took 2 bases from V and 4 from J, leaving 12 bases between them. Germline V lookup: CDR1 LNHDA, CDR2 SQIVND (reference sequence). CDR3 length equals 15 residues. The CDR3 DNA is TGTGCCAGTAGTATAAACTTACAAGCGGGAAACACCATATATTTT. Translation gives CASSINLQAGNTIYF.

This clonotype showed up many times. The chain combines TRBV2 with TRBJ1-1; D is uncertain. Trimming shortened V by 6 bases and J by 3 bases, and 14 bases separated the two germline ends. Per germline, CDR1 SNHLY and CDR2 FYNNEI. This CDR3 contains 14 residues. The CDR3 nucleotides are TGTGCCAGCAGCCAAGGCGGGGTTGACACTGAAGCTTTCTTT. Its translation: CASSQGGVDTEAFF.

The chain recombines TRBV20-1 with TRBJ2-7, with unresolved D. This CDR3 has 12 amino acids. V lost 6 bases and J lost 3, with 12 bases in between. CDR1 and CDR2 from the germline V gene are DFQATT and SNEGSKA (reference sequence). CDR3 residues: CSACIRDYEQYF. CDR3 bases: TGCAGTGCCTGTATTAGGGACTACGAGCAGTACTTC.

A word on this clonotype: Relative to the germline gene, one junction end is altered; a read error may explain this. This sequence joins TRBV15 and TRBJ2-6; a possible D gene is TRBD1 (6 bases). The germline V gene encodes CDR1 LNHNV and CDR2 YYDKDF (reference sequence). The CDR3 consists of 17 residues. CDR3 residues: CASSSSLRGSGANVLAF. The CDR3 coding sequence is TGTGCCAGCAGCAGTTCATTAAGGGGGAGTGGGGCCAACGTCCTGGCTTTC.

The V gene is TRBV10-2, the J gene TRBJ1-1; D is ambiguous. The CDR3 loop spans 13 amino acids. V was pared by 3 bases and J by 0 bases, with 5 bases between. Per the germline V gene, CDR1 is WSHSY and CDR2 is SAAADI. The CDR3 region has the DNA TGCGCCAGCAGTGACGGTCTGAACACTGAAGCTTTCTTT. It encodes CASSDGLNTEAFF.

The rearrangement links TRBV11-2 to TRBJ1-2; D is uncertain. CDR3 length equals 16 residues. Trimming cost V 0 bases and J 5 bases, with 16 bases left between them. Germline lookup yields CDR1 SGHAT and CDR2 FQNNGV. Here the CDR3 DNA reads TGTGCCAGCAGCTTAGATCCATTTTTTTCCGGGTATGGCTACACCTTC. Protein product: CASSLDPFFSGYGYTF.

As to this clonotype: Relative to the germline gene, one junction end is altered; a read error may explain this. The V gene is TRBV10-3, the J gene TRBJ2-7, with 8 bases that match TRBD2. CDR1 is ENHRY and CDR2 is SYGVKD in the germline V gene. The CDR3 spans 15 residues. The CDR3 sequence: CASIRAGGLAGELYF. CDR3 in DNA: TGTGCCAGCATTCGGGCGGGGGGACTGGCCGGGGAGCTGTACTTC.

The chain carries TRBV11-1 and TRBJ2-1, with 9 bases lining up with TRBD2. The ends lost 6 bases at V and 1 base at J; junction bases unmatched: 13. Germline CDR1 and CDR2: SGHAT and FQDESV (reference sequence). The CDR3 has 18 amino acids. The CDR3 sequence: CASSIGGGASRSYNEQFF. The CDR3 nucleotides read TGTGCCAGCAGTATCGGCGGGGGGGCCTCGAGGTCCTACAATGAGCAGTTCTTC. The full variable domain, rest sourced from reference TRBV11-1 and TRBJ2-1, is EAEVAQSPRYKITEKSQAVAFWCDPISGHATLYWYRQILGQGPELLVQFQDESVVDDSQLPKDRFSAERLKGVDSTLKIQPAELGDSAMYLCASSIGGGASRSYNEQFFGPGTRLTVL.

This clonotype came up a few times. J is TRBJ2-3 and V is TRBV2; D is uncertain. CDR1 is SNHLY, CDR2 FYNNEI, per germline. The V gene lost 3 bases and the J gene lost 0 bases, with 10 bases spanning the gap. This CDR3 comprises 15 residues. The CDR3 DNA reads as TGTGCCAGCAGTGATATGACTGTGAGCACAGATACGCAGTATTTT. It codes for CASSDMTVSTDTQYF.

This clonotype appeared many times. CDR3: CASSNSWRGGTEAFF. Written as DNA, the CDR3 is TGTGCCAGTAGTAATTCGTGGAGGGGTGGGACTGAAGCTTTCTTT. The J gene is TRBJ1-1, the V gene TRBV19, with TRBD1 as a possible D gene (5 bases). V lost 4 bases and J 5 bases, leaving 17 bases between the germline ends. This CDR3 contains 15 residues. Germline-derived CDR1 and CDR2 are LNHDA and SQIVND (reference sequence).

In its sample, this clonotype was seen many times. CDR3 amino acids: CSVGPGKSSYEQYF. The CDR3 DNA reads TGCAGCGTTGGTCCAGGGAAAAGCTCCTACGAGCAGTACTTC. The chain has TRBV29-1 and TRBJ2-7, with D perhaps TRBD1 (5 bases). With 4 bases removed from V and 0 bases from J, the gap between germline ends came to 13 bases. Looked up from germline, CDR1 is SQVTM and CDR2 is ANQGSEA. The CDR3 length is 14 residues.

This clonotype appeared many times. This chain connects TRBV2 to TRBJ2-7, with D hard to call. Trimming shortened V by 7 bases and J by 4 bases, and 11 bases separated the two germline ends. Germline V gene data show CDR1 as SNHLY and CDR2 as FYNNEI. This CDR3 spans 12 amino acids. The CDR3 reads CASKGIRYEQYF. The CDR3 nucleotides are TGTGCCAGCAAAGGGATCCGGTACGAGCAGTACTTC. Using reference TRBV2 and TRBJ2-7 for the parts outside the CDR3, the full variable domain is EPEVTQTPSHQVTQMGQEVILRCVPISNHLYFYWYRQILGQKVEFLVSFYNNEISEKSEIFDDQFSVERPDGSNFTLKIRSTKLEDSAMYFCASKGIRYEQYFGPGTRLTVT.

Turning to this clonotype: Possible read error: a much larger clone is one base away. The chain has TRBV5-8 and TRBJ1-6; D may be TRBD1 (5 bases). The CDR3 has 15 amino acids. V dropped 0 bases and J dropped 8 bases, with 12 bases sitting between them. Germline lookup yields CDR1 SGHTS and CDR2 YDEGEE. This CDR3 is CASSLEAGIDSPLHF. CDR3 coding DNA: TGTGCCAGCAGCTTGGAGGCAGGGATCGATTCACCCCTCCACTTT.

The J gene is TRBJ1-4, the V gene TRBV7-9; D ambiguous. This CDR3 is 13 amino acids long. Between the trimmed V and J ends, which lost 3 bases and 6 bases, there was a span of 8 bases. Germline assignment: CDR1 SEHNR and CDR2 FQNEAQ (reference sequence). The CDR3 DNA reads TGTGCCAGCAGCTTCGGTGCTGATGAAAAACTGTTTTTT. Protein sequence: CASSFGADEKLFF.

This clonotype was observed a few times. The CDR3 DNA reads as TGCGCCAGCAGCGGTGCTTCAGGGGGGACTGAAGCTTTCTTT. This encodes CASSGASGGTEAFF. This chain links TRBV5-1 with TRBJ1-1, with TRBD1 matching over 7 bases. The CDR3 runs 14 residues. CDR1 and CDR2 from the germline V gene are SGHRS and YFSETQ. J was trimmed by 5 bases and V by 4 bases; bases with no gene match: 8.

This clonotype was picked up many times. The genes are TRBV10-2 and TRBJ2-7; 8 positions match TRBD2. Germline lookup yields CDR1 WSHSY and CDR2 SAAADI. V trimming: 10 bases; J trimming: 0 bases; junction bases outside the gene matches: 8. The CDR3 contains 14 residues. The CDR3 sequence is CATLRTSSSYEQYF. The CDR3 bases are TGCGCCACGCTCCGGACTAGCAGCTCCTACGAGCAGTACTTC.

The chain recombines TRBV25-1 with TRBJ2-7; 7 bases are shared with TRBD1. Trimming at V came to 6 bases and at J to 4 bases, leaving 9 bases not matched to a gene. This CDR3 comprises 14 residues. CDR1 and CDR2 from the germline V gene are MGHDK and SYGVNS. The CDR3 is CASSPGTVNYEQYF. The CDR3 region has the DNA TGTGCCAGCAGCCCCGGGACAGTTAATTACGAGCAGTACTTC.

This rearrangement joins TRBV5-6 to TRBJ2-7, with TRBD1 as a possible D gene (7 bases). Trimming removed 4 bases from V and 0 bases from J, with 14 bases in between. This CDR3 spans 15 amino acids. CDR1 is SGHDT and CDR2 is YYEEEE in the germline V gene. This chain's CDR3 is CASSGGGTVSYEQYF. The CDR3 region has the DNA TGTGCCAGCAGCGGAGGCGGGACAGTCTCCTACGAGCAGTACTTC.

This clonotype has ten or more counts. V usage is TRBV20-1 and J usage is TRBJ1-2, with D perhaps TRBD1 (5 bases). V was cut by 6 bases and J by 8 bases, with 16 bases left in between. The CDR3 contains 12 residues. Germline CDR1 DFQATT, CDR2 SNEGSKA (reference sequence). The DNA for the CDR3 is TGCAGTGCGGAGAGAGGGGACGTCGGCTACACCTTC. It codes for CSAERGDVGYTF.

The chain joins TRBV25-1 to TRBJ2-7; 8 nucleotides line up with TRBD2. The CDR3 length is 19 residues. Germline assignment: CDR1 MGHDK and CDR2 SYGVNS. The junction had 24 bases not matched to a gene; V was cut back by 6 bases and J by 5 bases. CDR3 loop: CASSLARRGGLARSHEQYF. CDR3 bases: TGTGCCAGCAGCTTAGCTCGACGGGGAGGACTAGCTAGGAGCCACGAGCAGTACTTC.